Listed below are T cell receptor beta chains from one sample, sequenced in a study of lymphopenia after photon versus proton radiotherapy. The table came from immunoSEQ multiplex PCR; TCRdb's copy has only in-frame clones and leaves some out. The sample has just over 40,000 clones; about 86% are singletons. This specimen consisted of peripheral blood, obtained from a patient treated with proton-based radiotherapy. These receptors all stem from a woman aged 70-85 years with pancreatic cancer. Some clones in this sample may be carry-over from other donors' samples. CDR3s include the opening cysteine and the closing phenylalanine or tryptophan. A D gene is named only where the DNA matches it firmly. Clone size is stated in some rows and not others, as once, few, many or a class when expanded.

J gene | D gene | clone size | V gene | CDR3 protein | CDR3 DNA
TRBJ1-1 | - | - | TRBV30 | CAWNVGWDTEAFF | TGTGCCTGGAACGTAGGGTGGGACACTGAAGCTTTCTTT
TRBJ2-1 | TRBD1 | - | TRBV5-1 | CASSLTGGPFGNEQFF | TGCGCCAGCAGCCTCACAGGGGGCCCTTTTGGGAATGAGCAGTTCTTC
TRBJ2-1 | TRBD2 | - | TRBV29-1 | CSVETSWRNEQFF | TGCAGCGTTGAGACTAGCTGGAGGAATGAGCAGTTCTTC
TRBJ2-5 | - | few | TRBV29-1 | CSVEDHTYQETQYF | TGCAGCGTTGAAGATCACACTTACCAAGAGACCCAGTACTTC
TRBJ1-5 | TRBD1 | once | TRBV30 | CAWSSQGGAQPQHF | TGTGCCTGGAGTTCGCAGGGGGGGGCTCAGCCCCAGCATTTT
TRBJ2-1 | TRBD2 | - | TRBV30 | CAWNPGLAGGLWNEQFF | TGTGCCTGGAACCCGGGACTAGCGGGAGGGCTGTGGAATGAGCAGTTCTTC
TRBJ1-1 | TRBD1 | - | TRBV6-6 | CASSGDRGNTEAFF | TGTGCCAGCAGCGGTGACAGGGGAAACACTGAAGCTTTCTTT
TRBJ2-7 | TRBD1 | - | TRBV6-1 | CASSAQPRTGSTPYEQYF | TGTGCCAGCAGTGCCCAACCCCGGACAGGCTCGACCCCCTACGAGCAGTACTTC
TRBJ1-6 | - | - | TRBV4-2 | CASSQVQTEGVSPLHF | TGTGCCAGCAGCCAAGTGCAAACAGAGGGAGTTTCACCCCTCCACTTT
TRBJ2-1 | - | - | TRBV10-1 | CASSESGGLNEQFF | TGCGCCAGCAGTGAGTCGGGGGGCTTGAATGAGCAGTTCTTC
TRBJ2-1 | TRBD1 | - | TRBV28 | CASSAGTGVNEQFF | TGTGCCAGCAGTGCCGGGACAGGGGTGAATGAGCAGTTCTTC
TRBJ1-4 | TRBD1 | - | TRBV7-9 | CASSLTWSDRDTEKLFF | TGTGCCAGCAGCTTAACGTGGTCGGACAGGGACACTGAAAAACTGTTTTTT
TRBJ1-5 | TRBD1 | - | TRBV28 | CASRGTGDDQPQHF | TGTGCCAGCAGGGGGACAGGGGATGATCAGCCCCAGCATTTT
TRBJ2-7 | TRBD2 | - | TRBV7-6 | CASSLKAGEPYEQYF | TGTGCCAGCAGCTTAAAGGCGGGGGAGCCCTACGAGCAGTACTTC
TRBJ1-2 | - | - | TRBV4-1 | CASSQRTVGYGYTF | TGCGCCAGCAGCCAACGCACAGTAGGCTATGGCTACACCTTC
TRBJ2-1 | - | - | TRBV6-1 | CASRDREGAIEQFF | TGTGCCAGCCGGGATAGAGAGGGCGCTATTGAGCAGTTCTTC
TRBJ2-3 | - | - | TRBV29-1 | CSVGAGSDTQYF | TGCAGCGTCGGAGCAGGGTCAGATACGCAGTATTTT
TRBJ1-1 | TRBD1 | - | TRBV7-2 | CASSLGQGRGDTEAFF | TGTGCCAGCAGCCTCGGACAGGGTAGAGGTGACACTGAAGCTTTCTTT
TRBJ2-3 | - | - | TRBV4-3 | CASSQGPGADTQYF | TGCGCCAGCAGCCAAGGGCCAGGCGCAGATACGCAGTATTTT
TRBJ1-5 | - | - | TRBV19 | CASSMGRGGQPQHF | TGTGCCAGTAGTATGGGCAGGGGAGGACAGCCCCAGCATTTT
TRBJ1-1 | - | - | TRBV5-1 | CASSSTAVNTEAFF | TGCGCCAGCAGCTCGACCGCCGTGAACACTGAAGCTTTCTTT
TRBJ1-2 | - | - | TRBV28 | CASSSSGGNYGYTF | -
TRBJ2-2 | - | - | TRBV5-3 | CARTLPGHRALRPNTGELFF | TGTGCCAGAACACTCCCGGGACACCGAGCTTTACGACCGAACACCGGGGAGCTGTTTTTT
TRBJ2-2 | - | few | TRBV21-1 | CASSTPGQGRNGELFF | TGTGCCAGCAGCACCCCGGGACAGGGACGTAACGGGGAGCTGTTTTTT
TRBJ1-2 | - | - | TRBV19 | CASSIGAEIYGYTF | TGTGCCAGTAGTATAGGTGCGGAAATCTATGGCTACACCTTC
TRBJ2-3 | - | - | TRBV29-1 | CSVQRSTDTQYF | TGCAGCGTTCAACGGAGCACAGATACGCAGTATTTT
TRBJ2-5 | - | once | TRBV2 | CASRDSGGETQYF | TGTGCCAGCAGGGACAGCGGCGGAGAGACCCAGTACTTC
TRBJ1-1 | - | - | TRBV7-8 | CASSFHREDTEAFF | TGTGCCAGCAGCTTCCACAGGGAGGACACTGAAGCTTTCTTT
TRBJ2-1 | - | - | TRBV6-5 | CASSYGTRIDEQFF | TGTGCCAGCAGTTACGGGACCCGGATCGATGAGCAGTTCTTC
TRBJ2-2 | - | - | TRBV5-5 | CASSRDGNTGELFF | TGTGCCAGCAGCCGGGACGGGAACACCGGGGAGCTGTTTTTT
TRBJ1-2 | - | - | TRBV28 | CASSLSGSLNYGYTF | TGTGCCAGCAGTTTATCGGGCAGCCTTAACTATGGCTACACCTTC
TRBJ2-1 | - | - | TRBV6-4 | CASSAQQGGYNEQFF | TGTGCCAGCAGTGCCCAGCAGGGCGGGTACAATGAGCAGTTCTTC
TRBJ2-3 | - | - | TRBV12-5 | CASGNTSSTDTQYF | TGTGCTAGTGGGAATACCTCTAGCACAGATACGCAGTATTTT
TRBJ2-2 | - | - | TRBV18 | CASSPGVETGELFF | TGTGCCAGCTCACCAGGAGTGGAGACCGGGGAGCTGTTTTTT
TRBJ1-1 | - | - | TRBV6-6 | CASSYSRGQNTEAFF | TGTGCCAGCAGTTACTCGCGGGGGCAGAACACTGAAGCTTTCTTT
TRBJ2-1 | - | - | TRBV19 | CASSPRGYNEQFF | TGTGCCAGTAGTCCAAGGGGGTACAATGAGCAGTTCTTC
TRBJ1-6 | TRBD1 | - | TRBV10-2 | CASTPGTAGEPLHF | TGCGCCAGCACCCCCGGGACAGCGGGGGAGCCCCTCCACTTT
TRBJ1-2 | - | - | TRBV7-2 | CASSAPELQASYGYTF | TGTGCCAGCAGCGCACCCGAGTTACAGGCTAGCTATGGCTACACCTTC
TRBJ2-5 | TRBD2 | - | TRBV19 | CASSPGLAGGKEETQYF | TGTGCCAGTAGTCCGGGACTAGCGGGAGGGAAGGAAGAGACCCAGTACTTC
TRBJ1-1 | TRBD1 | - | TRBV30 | CAWSPSRIQGRVTEAFF | TGTGCCTGGAGCCCTAGCCGTATACAGGGGCGGGTCACTGAAGCTTTCTTT
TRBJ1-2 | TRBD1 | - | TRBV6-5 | CASSYSETGGGGYTF | TGTGCCAGCAGTTACAGCGAGACAGGGGGCGGAGGCTACACCTTC
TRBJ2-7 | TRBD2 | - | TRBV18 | CASSPSGTRQEQYF | TGTGCCAGCTCACCGTCTGGGACTAGACAGGAGCAGTACTTC